Only a few counts were recorded for the clone carrying this TCR beta chain. Its target is not known. The sample belongs to a study of post-analysis software for immune sequencing data. Libraries were made from TCR beta cDNA, and they carried unique molecular identifiers. Each sample of roughly 1 to 11 million input T cells yielded around 500,000 cDNA molecules, so each molecule approximated one T cell. TCRdb ran MiXCR on the PCR reads and lists one entry per CDR3 protein. The sample carries fewer than 850,000 distinct CDR3 sequences, just under 30% recorded once. The study's findings and limits: Strong same-batch co-clustering of samples appeared with F measure clustering. A few TRBV segments occurring more often in patients than controls included TRBV5-6, TRBV5-1 and TRBV20-1.

This CDR3 contains 14 residues. Germline V gene sequence: CDR1 SGDLS, CDR2 YYNGEE. After removal of 1 base from V and 5 bases from J, the junction contained 3 bases not matched to a gene. The V and J genes are TRBV9 and TRBJ2-1; 7 bases agree with TRBD2. The sample taken for sequencing was blood. The clonotype comes from a girl between 10 and 17 years old with multiple sclerosis. CDR3 loop: CASSVSSGNNEQFF. CDR3 in DNA: TGTGCCAGCAGCGTATCCAGCGGGAACAATGAGCAGTTCTTC.